The source of this TCR beta chain is a study of blood T cells in healthy people across ages. This CDR3 is 11 amino acids long. Germline CDR1 MNHEY, CDR2 SVGEGT. It was with a sample-barcoded 5' primer and a J-beta primer mix that a second PCR of roughly 7 to 12 cycles was run. Each CDR3 protein gets one entry after TCRdb re-called the 5' RACE reads with MiXCR. The sample carries hundreds of thousands of distinct CDR3 sequences, roughly 44% recorded once. Many counts were recorded for this clonotype. Mismatch with germline at one junction end may stem from a read error. Whenever a sample was processed, at least 6.5 million PBMCs were isolated.

The origin of this receptor is a woman aged 60-70 years in good health. Sequencing was done on a sample of blood. The chain employs TRBV6-2 or TRBV6-3 and TRBJ2-1; unclear D gene. The CDR3 DNA follows: TGTGCCAGCAGTTACTACGATGAGCAGTTCTTC. It yields the protein CASSYYDEQFF.